The 21 T cell receptor beta chains in this list originate from one sample, sequenced in a study of graft-versus-host responses after intestinal transplantation. Libraries were prepared by immunoSEQ multiplex PCR; TCRdb keeps only in-frame clonotypes and omits some of them. This sample has some 4,400 clones, with more than 25% found just once. Specimen: alloreactive CD4+ T cells from a mixed lymphocyte reaction culture, collected before intestinal transplant. As for subset: CFSE-low proliferating T cells sorted from approximately 6-day pre-transplant mixed lymphocyte reaction (GvH or HvG direction). The receptors originated from a human patient who received an intestinal transplant.

This clone turned up a few times. A much more abundant neighbour one base away suggests this may be a read error. V usage is TRBV2 and J usage is TRBJ2-2, with TRBD1 matching 7 bases. The CDR3 contains 15 residues. Per germline, CDR1 SNHLY and CDR2 FYNNEI. The trim removed 7 bases at V and 7 bases at J, leaving 12 bases unmatched. The CDR3 reads CASKTWQGDGGELFF. CDR3 nucleotide sequence: TGTGCCAGCAAGACGTGGCAGGGGGACGGCGGGGAGCTGTTTTTT.

This clone was recorded a few times. The chain has TRBV25-1 and TRBJ2-3, with 7 positions matching TRBD2. The germline gives CDR1 MGHDK, CDR2 SYGVNS. The V segment lost 1 base and the J segment 2 bases; nucleotides outside the gene matches: 3. The CDR3 extends over 15 amino acids. In DNA, the CDR3 is TGTGCCAGCAGTGAATGGGGGGGGTCCACAGATACGCAGTATTTT. Residues: CASSEWGGSTDTQYF.

The V call is TRBV9, the J call TRBJ2-5; 7 bases fit TRBD2. V was clipped by 0 bases and J by 3 bases; unmatched bases: 2. The CDR3 sequence is 14 residues long. Germline-derived CDR1 and CDR2 are SGDLS and YYNGEE. CDR3 region: CASSVGAGEETQYF. As DNA, the CDR3 is TGTGCCAGCAGCGTAGGCGCGGGAGAAGAGACCCAGTACTTC.

This clone was picked up a small number of times. This rearrangement joins TRBV12-1 to TRBJ2-7; TRBD2, the D gene given by the table, was not confirmed from the DNA. TRBV12-1 is a pseudogene. CDR3 length: 14 amino acids. CDR3 nucleotide sequence: TGTGCCAGCAGCTTAGCGGGGGGCCGCTACGAGCAGTACTTC. Its translation is CASSLAGGRYEQYF.

This clone has only one observation. The chain carries TRBV27 and TRBJ2-5; no firm D call. Germline V gene data show CDR1 as MNHEY and CDR2 as SMNVEV (reference sequence). CDR3 size: 16 residues. The V end lost 1 base, the J end lost 1 base, and 13 bases lay between the germline ends. DNA for the CDR3: TGTGCCAGCAGTTTATTGGGCGGCCGCCTCCAAGAGACCCAGTACTTC. Protein product: CASSLLGGRLQETQYF.

This chain joins TRBV20-1 and TRBJ2-5, with D unclear. Between the trimmed V and J ends, which lost 4 bases and 5 bases, there was a span of 8 bases. This CDR3 has 11 residues. Per the germline V gene, CDR1 is DFQATT and CDR2 is SNEGSKA (reference sequence). This CDR3 is CSAIMWETQYF. The DNA of the CDR3 is TGCAGTGCTATTATGTGGGAGACCCAGTACTTC.

In this sample, this clone is medium-sized (0.01 to 0.1%). V is TRBV9 and J is TRBJ2-1; possibly TRBD2 for D (5 bases). Germline V gene sequence: CDR1 SGDLS, CDR2 YYNGEE. The V and J ends lost 0 bases and 2 bases respectively, with 9 bases between them. The CDR3 totals 15 residues. The CDR3 protein is CASSVASPAYNEQFF. The CDR3 nucleotides read TGTGCCAGCAGCGTAGCTAGCCCGGCCTACAATGAGCAGTTCTTC.

The chain recombines TRBV6-5 with TRBJ2-5, with 14 bases lining up with TRBD2. Germline values: CDR1 MNHEY, CDR2 SVGAGI. The CDR3 has 14 residues. V trimming: 5 bases; J trimming: 11 bases; junction bases outside the gene matches: 7. The CDR3 DNA reads TGTGCCAGCAGTCGACTAGCGGGAGGGATTGAGCAGTACTTC. It translates to CASSRLAGGIEQYF.

This clone came up many times. Distinct nucleotide sequences in the sample also encode this CDR3. The chain links TRBV9 to TRBJ2-2; TRBD2 might be the D (6 bases). CDR1 SGDLS and CDR2 YYNGEE come from the germline V gene. The CDR3 loop spans 15 amino acids. Trimming pared 3 bases from V and 8 bases from J, leaving 17 bases between. The DNA of the CDR3 is TGTGCCAGCAGCGCCTGGCAGCGTGGAGGGGGGGAGCTGTTTTTT. This translates into CASSAWQRGGGELFF. Drawing the rest from reference TRBV9 and TRBJ2-2, the complete variable domain is DSGVTQTPKHLITATGQRVTLRCSPRSGDLSVYWYQQSLDQGLQFLIQYYNGEERAKGNILERFSAQQFPDLHSELNLSSLELGDSALYFCASSAWQRGGGELFFGEGSRLTVL.

With regard to this clone: Possible read error: a much larger clone is one base away. The chain carries TRBV5-1 and TRBJ1-4; TRBD1 matches at 11 bases. The germline V gene has CDR1 SGHRS and CDR2 YFSETQ. The V gene end was trimmed by 3 bases and the J gene end by 7 bases; junction bases not matched to a gene: 5. The CDR3 runs 15 residues. The CDR3 spells CASSWGGTGGEKLFF. In nucleotides, the CDR3 is TGCGCCAGCAGCTGGGGCGGGACAGGGGGTGAAAAACTGTTTTTT.

This clone showed up just once. The chain uses TRBV27 and TRBJ2-1; weak D call: TRBD1 (5 bases). Trimming shortened V by 5 bases and J by 2 bases, and 19 bases separated the two germline ends. This CDR3 comprises 17 residues. Germline V gene sequence: CDR1 MNHEY, CDR2 SMNVEV (reference sequence). This CDR3 reads CASSDFSDRLPYNEQFF. The CDR3 DNA is TGTGCCAGCAGTGACTTTTCAGACAGACTCCCCTACAATGAGCAGTTCTTC.

This clone is deemed medium-sized. The chain joins TRBV5-6 to TRBJ1-2; 8 bases are shared with TRBD1. Looked up from germline, CDR1 is SGHDT and CDR2 is YYEEEE. The CDR3 contains 15 residues. V was clipped by 1 base and J by 3 bases; unmatched bases: 5. CDR3: CASSLRQGAHYGYTF. Here the CDR3 DNA reads TGTGCCAGCAGCTTGAGGCAGGGGGCCCACTATGGCTACACCTTC.

There are a few counts of this clone. The rearrangement links TRBV25-1 to TRBJ2-7; 10 nucleotides agree with TRBD1. V was clipped by 3 bases and J by 4 bases; unmatched bases: 6. Germline V CDR1 and CDR2: MGHDK, SYGVNS. The CDR3 has 15 amino acids. For the CDR3, the DNA is TGTGCCAGCAGTGAGCTCCCGGGACAGGGGTACGAGCAGTACTTC. Translated: CASSELPGQGYEQYF.

The genes are TRBV9 and TRBJ2-3; D uncertain. Trimming cost V 4 bases and J 0 bases, with 12 bases left between them. Germline lookup yields CDR1 SGDLS and CDR2 YYNGEE. This CDR3 has 15 amino acids. The CDR3 sequence: CASSLWSTSTDTQYF. The CDR3 bases are TGTGCCAGCAGCTTATGGAGCACTAGCACAGATACGCAGTATTTT.

V is TRBV28 and J is TRBJ2-3; D not resolved. Germline assignment: CDR1 MDHEN and CDR2 SYDVKM. This CDR3 is built from 11 residues. V was trimmed by 3 bases and J by 3 bases, leaving 1 base between them. CDR3 bases: TGTGCCAGCAGTTTGACAGATACGCAGTATTTT. The encoded protein is CASSLTDTQYF. Using reference TRBV28 and TRBJ2-3 for the parts outside the CDR3, the full variable domain is DVKVTQSSRYLVKRTGEKVFLECVQDMDHENMFWYRQDPGLGLRLIYFSYDVKMKEKGDIPEGYSVSREKKERFSLILESASTNQTSMYLCASSLTDTQYFGPGTRLTVL.

There are a few counts of this clone. This chain joins TRBV6-6 and TRBJ2-1; TRBD2 matches at 7 bases. From germline, CDR1 is MNHNY and CDR2 SVGAGI (reference sequence). J lost 9 bases, V lost 3 bases, and 11 bases had no gene match. There are 15 residues in the CDR3. CDR3 DNA: TGTGCCAGCAGTTATCACTCGATCAGACTAGCTGAGCAGTTCTTC. This encodes CASSYHSIRLAEQFF.

The rearrangement links TRBV11-3 to TRBJ2-1, with D uncertain. Germline V gene data show CDR1 as SGHNT and CDR2 as YENEEA. The CDR3 is made up of 15 amino acids. Trimming took 1 base from V and 5 from J, leaving 12 bases between them. CDR3 in DNA: TGTGCCAGCAGCTTAGGTCGTAGGAAAAACAATGAGCAGTTCTTC. Translation: CASSLGRRKNNEQFF.

The chain combines TRBV6-5 with TRBJ2-1; D remains unclear. V was pared by 2 bases and J by 8 bases, with 4 bases between. Looked up from germline, CDR1 is MNHEY and CDR2 is SVGAGI. CDR3 size: 11 residues. The CDR3 nucleotides are TGTGCCAGCAGTTACAGACATGAGCAGTTCTTC. It yields the protein CASSYRHEQFF.

A word on this clone: This likely traces to a read error, being one base from a far larger clone. Other DNA sequences of this sample code for an identical CDR3. The chain links TRBV7-9 to TRBJ1-5; D possibly corresponds to TRBD1 (6 bases). From germline, CDR1 is SEHNR and CDR2 FQNEAQ (reference sequence). Deletions cut 1 base from V and 11 bases from J, with 18 bases between. This CDR3 is 15 amino acids long. DNA of the CDR3: TGTGCCAGCAGCTTAGGGGCAGGGGCTGGGGAGGCCCAGCATTTT. It codes for CASSLGAGAGEAQHF.

The rearrangement joins TRBV27 to TRBJ1-6; no clear D. This CDR3 has 12 amino acids. With 3 bases removed from V and 8 bases from J, the gap between germline ends came to 5 bases. CDR1 and CDR2 (germline): MNHEY, SMNVEV (reference sequence). The CDR3 nucleotides read TGTGCCAGCAGTTTCCTTTATTCACCCCTCCACTTT. Translated, it gives CASSFLYSPLHF.

The sample holds a few counts of this clone. The V call is TRBV28, the J call TRBJ1-1; 7 bases map to TRBD1. This CDR3 is built from 13 residues. Losses at the gene ends were 6 bases for V and 5 bases for J; bases not matched to a gene: 6. The germline gives CDR1 MDHEN, CDR2 SYDVKM. CDR3 DNA: TGTGCCAGCAGGAGGGGGCAGGTTACTGAAGCTTTCTTT. It codes for CASRRGQVTEAFF.